Listed here are 23 T cell receptor beta chains from one sample, sequenced in a study of radiotherapy plus CTLA-4 blockade in lung cancer. The repertoire was sequenced with immunoSEQ multiplex PCR; TCRdb's copy has only in-frame clones and lacks some. The repertoire includes roughly 120,000 clones, 70% to 85% of them detected once, and less than 4% sits in the top ten. The starting material was peripheral blood, obtained from a patient treated with radiotherapy plus ipilimumab. Source of these receptors: a human donor with non-small cell lung cancer that progressed on radiotherapy plus ipilimumab. Some clones in this sample may be carry-over from other donors' samples.

CDR3: CAISDSGQGLDTQYF. CDR3 DNA: TGTGCCATCAGTGACTCGGGACAGGGTTTAGATACGCAGTATTTT. The gene calls are TRBV10-3 and TRBJ2-3; 9 nucleotides line up with TRBD1. The V and J ends lost 3 bases and 5 bases, in that order; junction bases with no gene match: 6. The CDR3 contains 15 residues. Germline V gene lookup returns CDR1 ENHRY and CDR2 SYGVKD.

This sequence joins TRBV28 and TRBJ1-6; D remains unclear. V was clipped by 3 bases and J by 0 bases, with 15 bases between them. Germline CDR1 is MDHEN and CDR2 is SYDVKM. The CDR3 spans 18 residues. For the CDR3, the DNA is TGTGCCAGCAGTTTTGGGGTATTGTTAAGCTCCTATAATTCACCCCTCCACTTT. Residues: CASSFGVLLSSYNSPLHF.

CDR3 nucleotides: TGCAGCGTTGAAGCTACGTCAGGGGGCCTTGGCTACACCTTC. It specifies CSVEATSGGLGYTF. This chain connects TRBV29-1 to TRBJ1-2, with 8 bases identical to TRBD1. Germline V lookup: CDR1 SQVTM, CDR2 ANQGSEA. V lost 1 base, J lost 7 bases, and 8 bases stayed unmatched. The CDR3 is 14 residues long. The full variable domain, its missing parts supplied by reference TRBV29-1 and TRBJ1-2, is SAVISQKPSRDICQRGTSLTIQCQVDSQVTMMFWYRQQPGQSLTLIATANQGSEATYESGFVIDKFPISRPNLTFSTLTVSNMSPEDSSIYLCSVEATSGGLGYTFGSGTRLTVV.

This chain joins TRBV29-1 and TRBJ2-3; no firm D call. Germline V gives CDR1 SQVTM, CDR2 ANQGSEA. V was cut by 1 base and J by 4 bases, with 9 bases left in between. The CDR3 is 13 residues long. Written as DNA, the CDR3 is TGCAGCGTTGAAGGTCGCCGCTCAGATACGCAGTATTTT. Translated, it gives CSVEGRRSDTQYF.

The sample holds one count of this clone. The rearrangement joins TRBV6-5 to TRBJ2-5; D is perhaps TRBD2 (5 bases). This CDR3 contains 11 residues. Per germline, CDR1 MNHEY and CDR2 SVGAGI. Trimming left V 11 bases short and J 5 bases short, with 12 bases between. This CDR3 reads CAASGTETQYF. Here the CDR3 DNA reads TGTGCCGCAAGCGGTACGGAGACCCAGTACTTC.

The chain joins TRBV5-1 to TRBJ1-2, with a possible D match to TRBD1 (6 bases). The length of the CDR3 is 18 residues. V lost 1 base, J lost 2 bases, and 21 bases lay in between. Germline V CDR1 and CDR2: SGHRS, YFSETQ. The CDR3 coding sequence is TGCGCCAGCAGCTTGCCGGCGGGATACAGGGACTACAACTATGGCTACACCTTC. It codes for CASSLPAGYRDYNYGYTF.

CDR3 amino acids: CASSLGGGYTF. The CDR3 DNA reads TGTGCCAGCAGCTTAGGCGGTGGCTACACCTTC. The rearrangement links TRBV11-2 to TRBJ1-2, with unresolved D. The CDR3 extends over 11 amino acids. V was trimmed by 1 base and J by 7 bases, leaving 4 bases between them. Germline CDR1 SGHAT, CDR2 FQNNGV.

This clone was counted only a few times. The V call is TRBV6-6, the J call TRBJ2-7; 8 bases are shared with TRBD2. Per germline, CDR1 MNHNY and CDR2 SVGAGI (reference sequence). The CDR3 length is 16 residues. After removal of 7 bases from V and 5 bases from J, the junction contained 16 bases not matched to a gene. CDR3 DNA: TGTGCCAGCACCACTCCCCACGGGGGGGTTGGCGACGAGCAGTACTTC. Protein: CASTTPHGGVGDEQYF.

The chain combines TRBV10-2 with TRBJ1-1, with TRBD1 identical over 7 bases. The germline V gene has CDR1 WSHSY and CDR2 SAAADI. The CDR3 loop spans 15 amino acids. V dropped 7 bases and J dropped 1; count of bases not matched to a gene: 9. DNA for the CDR3: TGCGCCAGCATCGGGCAGGGGGAATGGAACACTGAAGCTTTCTTT. It yields the protein CASIGQGEWNTEAFF.

This rearrangement joins TRBV11-3 to TRBJ2-1; TRBD1 agrees at 10 bases. CDR1 is SGHNT and CDR2 is YENEEA in the germline V gene. The V segment lost 4 bases and the J segment 5 bases; nucleotides outside the gene matches: 2. This CDR3 is 14 amino acids long. CDR3 sequence reads: CASSSGQGNNEQFF. CDR3 DNA sequence: TGTGCCAGCAGCTCGGGACAGGGGAACAATGAGCAGTTCTTC. The full variable domain, its missing parts supplied by reference TRBV11-3 and TRBJ2-1, is EAGVVQSPRYKIIEKKQPVAFWCNPISGHNTLYWYLQNLGQGPELLIRYENEEAVDDSQLPKDRFSAERLKGVDSTLKIQPAELGDSAVYLCASSSGQGNNEQFFGPGTRLTVL.

This clone has more than one count but fewer than ten. The chain links TRBV5-6 to TRBJ2-3, with D maybe TRBD1 (5 bases). V shed 5 bases and J shed 5 bases, with 15 bases lying between them. Germline V gene data show CDR1 as SGHDT and CDR2 as YYEEEE. The CDR3 is made up of 14 amino acids. CDR3 coding DNA: TGTGCCAGCAGACTTTCATGGCAGGGAGATACGCAGTATTTT. Protein product: CASRLSWQGDTQYF.

The table lists this clone with many counts. At one end, the junction sequence differs from germline, possibly due to a read error. V usage is TRBV5-6 and J usage is TRBJ2-7; D may be TRBD2 (5 bases). Germline V gene sequence: CDR1 SGHDT, CDR2 YYEEEE. CDR3 length: 16 residues. Written as DNA, the CDR3 is TGTGCCAGCAGCTTGTTCTGGCCGAGGGAGATGTACGGGCAGTACTTC. This gives the protein CASSLFWPREMYGQYF.

The chain recombines TRBV7-9 with TRBJ1-4; D is unclear. V dropped 2 bases and J dropped 8 bases, with 6 bases sitting between them. Looked up from germline, CDR1 is SEHNR and CDR2 is FQNEAQ (reference sequence). The CDR3 contains 12 residues. The CDR3 loop reads CASSLRTEKLFF. Written as DNA, the CDR3 is TGTGCCAGCAGCTTACGGACGGAAAAACTGTTTTTT.

The chain has TRBV6-6 and TRBJ2-3; 10 bases map to TRBD1. V dropped 2 bases and J dropped 4; count of bases not matched to a gene: 6. This CDR3 region has 16 residues. The germline CDR1 and CDR2 sequences are MNHNY and SVGAGI (reference sequence). The CDR3 is CASSYSRDRGADTQYF. As DNA, the CDR3 is TGTGCCAGCAGTTACAGCCGGGACAGGGGTGCAGATACGCAGTATTTT.

The chain combines TRBV19 with TRBJ1-4; TRBD1 is a possible D gene (6 bases). Per germline, CDR1 LNHDA and CDR2 SQIVND (reference sequence). The CDR3 is 17 amino acids. V was shortened by 4 bases and J by 7 bases, with 22 bases between the two germline ends. The CDR3 is CASSTGWVAGESEKLFF. The CDR3 region has the DNA TGTGCCAGTAGTACCGGCTGGGTGGCAGGGGAGAGTGAAAAACTGTTTTTT.

This rearrangement joins TRBV7-9 to TRBJ2-3, with D possibly being TRBD1 (5 bases). This CDR3 comprises 14 residues. Trimming shortened V by 4 bases and J by 4 bases, and 12 bases separated the two germline ends. CDR1 and CDR2 (germline): SEHNR, FQNEAQ (reference sequence). The CDR3 DNA reads as TGTGCCAGCAGCTCTCCACAGGACCCAGATACGCAGTATTTT. Encoded protein: CASSSPQDPDTQYF.

The chain has TRBV9 and TRBJ2-6; D unclear. Germline V gives CDR1 SGDLS, CDR2 YYNGEE. V lost 2 bases to trimming and J lost 0 bases, with 3 bases between them. CDR3 length equals 14 residues. CDR3 sequence: CASSVSSGANVLTF. In DNA form, the CDR3 reads TGTGCCAGCAGCGTGAGCTCTGGGGCCAACGTCCTGACTTTC. The whole variable domain, filled in from reference TRBV9 and TRBJ2-6, reads DSGVTQTPKHLITATGQRVTLRCSPRSGDLSVYWYQQSLDQGLQFLIQYYNGEERAKGNILERFSAQQFPDLHSELNLSSLELGDSALYFCASSVSSGANVLTFGAGSRLTVL.

This rearrangement joins TRBV13 to TRBJ1-3; tentative D call: TRBD1 (5 bases). Trimming stripped 8 bases from V and 0 bases from J, with 17 bases between. Germline lookup yields CDR1 PRHDT and CDR2 FYEKMQ (reference sequence). CDR3 length: 16 residues. Written as DNA, the CDR3 is TGTGCCAGCCAGAGACAGACGCACTTCTCTGGAAACACCATATATTTT. Encoded protein: CASQRQTHFSGNTIYF.

CDR3 coding DNA: TGTGCCAGCAGTGACTTTGGGGACGGGGGCACAGATACGCAGTATTTT. As protein: CASSDFGDGGTDTQYF. The chain is built from TRBV6-4 and TRBJ2-3; TRBD1 or TRBD2 may be the D gene (5 bases each). The germline V gene has CDR1 MRHNA and CDR2 SNTAGT. V was shortened by 1 base and J by 1 base, with 12 bases between the two germline ends. CDR3 size: 16 residues.

The CDR3 spells CASSLAPVTDTQYF. The DNA for the CDR3 is TGCGCCAGCAGCTTGGCGCCGGTCACAGATACGCAGTATTTT. The chain couples TRBV5-1 to TRBJ2-3; D gene uncertain. This CDR3 comprises 14 residues. The V end lost 0 bases, the J end lost 2 bases, and 7 bases lay between the germline ends. Germline V gene data show CDR1 as SGHRS and CDR2 as YFSETQ.

This clone was found once. The chain carries TRBV6-1 and TRBJ2-5; D is undetermined. The J call is doubtful: the DNA matches TRBJ2-7 better. The germline gives CDR1 MNHNS, CDR2 SASEGT. The length of the CDR3 is 12 residues. Here the CDR3 DNA reads TGTGCCAGCACGGGCCAATCCTACGAGCAGTACTTC. Translation gives CASTGQSYEQYF.

This clone turned up a few times. This chain joins TRBV15 and TRBJ2-1; 10 nucleotides agree with TRBD1. Per germline, CDR1 LNHNV and CDR2 YYDKDF (reference sequence). J lost 4 bases, V lost 5 bases, and 5 bases had no gene match. This CDR3 has 15 amino acids. The CDR3 loop reads CATSARTGGYNEQFF. The CDR3 coding sequence is TGTGCCACCAGCGCGCGGACAGGGGGTTACAATGAGCAGTTCTTC.

The chain employs TRBV28 and TRBJ1-5, with a weak D call TRBD1 (5 bases). Trimming pared 7 bases from V and 5 bases from J, leaving 15 bases between. Germline lookup yields CDR1 MDHEN and CDR2 SYDVKM. The CDR3 loop spans 14 amino acids. The CDR3 region is CASKSGVFDQPQHF. CDR3 bases: TGTGCCAGCAAGTCGGGGGTTTTTGATCAGCCCCAGCATTTT.